The 3 T cell receptor beta chains below come from one sample, sequenced in a study of blood T cell repertoires in COVID-19. Using immunoSEQ multiplex PCR, the repertoire was profiled, and TCRdb retains in-frame clones only, with some absent. The sample lists more than 300,000 clones, around 87% occurring once. The sequenced sample was peripheral blood. These receptors originate from a woman aged 25 to 39 with COVID-19, enrolled during active disease.

The chain uses TRBV10-2 and TRBJ2-3, with TRBD1 as a possible D gene (5 bases). The CDR3 has 16 residues. V lost 2 bases and J 2 bases, leaving 14 bases between the germline ends. From germline, CDR1 is WSHSY and CDR2 SAAADI. CDR3 protein: CASSEMGRRSTDTQYF. The CDR3 DNA reads as TGCGCCAGCAGTGAGATGGGGCGCAGATCCACAGATACGCAGTATTTT.

The gene calls are TRBV2 and TRBJ1-2; D is unclear. The ends were cut back, 1 base at V and 4 bases at J, with 13 bases in the middle. CDR3 length equals 15 residues. CDR1 is SNHLY and CDR2 is FYNNEI in the germline V gene. CDR3 DNA: TGTGCCAGCAGTGAAGGGCGAAGGGAGTTCTATGGCTACACCTTC. Amino acid sequence: CASSEGRREFYGYTF.

The V gene is TRBV28, the J gene TRBJ1-1, with unresolved D. Germline-derived CDR1 and CDR2 are MDHEN and SYDVKM. The V and J ends lost 6 bases and 11 bases respectively, with 16 bases between them. CDR3 length equals 12 residues. The CDR3 sequence is CASSLRGLMAFF. DNA of the CDR3: TGTGCCAGCAGCCTCAGAGGCTTAATGGCTTTCTTT.